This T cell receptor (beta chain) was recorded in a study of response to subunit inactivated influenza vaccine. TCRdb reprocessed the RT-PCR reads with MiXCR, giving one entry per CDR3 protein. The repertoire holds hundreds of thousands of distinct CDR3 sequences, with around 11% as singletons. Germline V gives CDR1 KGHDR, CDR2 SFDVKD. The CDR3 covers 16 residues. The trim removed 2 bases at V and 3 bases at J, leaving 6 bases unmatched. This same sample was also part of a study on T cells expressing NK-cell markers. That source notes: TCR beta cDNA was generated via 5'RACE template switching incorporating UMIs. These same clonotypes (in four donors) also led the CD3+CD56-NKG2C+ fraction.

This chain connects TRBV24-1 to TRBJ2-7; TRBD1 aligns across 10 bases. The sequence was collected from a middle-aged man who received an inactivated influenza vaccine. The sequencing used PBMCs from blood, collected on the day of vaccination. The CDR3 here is CATSDSGQGRIYEQYF. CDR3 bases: TGTGCCACCAGTGATTCGGGACAGGGGCGGATCTACGAGCAGTACTTC.